Listed below are T cell receptor beta chains from one sample, sequenced in a study of a mutant IDH1 vaccine in newly diagnosed glioma. Their antigens remain unidentified. Sequencing used immunoSEQ multiplex PCR; TCRdb keeps in-frame clones, though not all of them. The sample contains roughly 130,000 clones, about four fifths of which appear only once. The specimen comprised PBMCs, sampled from a glioma patient whose treatment included an IDH1 peptide vaccine. These receptors were obtained from a man aged 40-49 years with glioma. The CDR3 runs from the conserved cysteine through the conserved F or W. A D gene is named only where the DNA matches it firmly. The size of a clone is reported for some rows only, either as once, few or many, or as a class for expanded clones.

size	V	J	D	CDR3	DNA
-	TRBV7-2	TRBJ1-4	TRBD1	CASSSRTGNNEKLFF	TGTGCCAGCAGCTCGAGGACAGGGAATAATGAAAAACTGTTTTTT
-	TRBV11-2	TRBJ2-3	TRBD1	CASSYRDREKDTQYF	TGTGCCAGCAGCTACCGGGACAGGGAAAAAGATACGCAGTATTTT
-	TRBV19	TRBJ2-2	-	CASSMGRSGELFF	TGTGCCAGTAGTATGGGGAGGTCCGGGGAGCTGTTTTTT
-	TRBV7-9	TRBJ1-6	-	CASSRSGRVDSPLHF	TGTGCCAGCAGCCGGTCGGGGCGGGTAGATTCACCCCTCCACTTT
once	TRBV2	TRBJ1-2	TRBD1	CASRDRGYGYTF	TGTGCCAGCAGGGACAGGGGTTATGGCTACACCTTC
-	TRBV19	TRBJ2-1	-	CASSTLDFYNEQFF	TGTGCCAGTAGTACCCTAGACTTCTACAATGAGCAGTTCTTC
medium-sized	TRBV7-9	TRBJ2-3	TRBD2	CASSLEGLAGAASDTQYF	TGTGCCAGCAGCTTAGAGGGACTAGCGGGGGCCGCATCAGATACGCAGTATTTT
-	TRBV7-2	TRBJ2-4	-	CASSLEPGLAKNIQYF	TGTGCCAGCAGCTTAGAACCGGGGTTAGCCAAAAACATTCAGTACTTC
-	TRBV10-3	TRBJ1-3	-	CAISDFGDAKRSGNTIYF	TGTGCCATCAGTGATTTTGGGGACGCCAAACGGTCTGGAAACACCATATATTTT
-	TRBV6-6	TRBJ1-4	TRBD1	CASRGQGSEKLFF	TGTGCCAGCAGGGGACAGGGGAGTGAAAAACTGTTTTTT
few	TRBV19	TRBJ1-1	TRBD1	CASSPTKQGSEAFF	TGTGCCAGTAGTCCGACGAAACAGGGGTCTGAAGCTTTCTTT
-	TRBV6-5	TRBJ2-5	-	CASSPGWGGETQYF	TGTGCCAGCAGTCCAGGGTGGGGCGGGGAGACCCAGTACTTC
-	TRBV15	TRBJ1-1	-	CATSRDRSVGEAFF	TGTGCCACCAGCAGAGATCGCTCGGTTGGTGAAGCTTTCTTT
-	TRBV10-3	TRBJ1-2	-	CAISESKKQGGYTF	TGTGCCATCAGTGAGTCGAAAAAACAGGGCGGCTACACCTTC
few	TRBV12-5	TRBJ1-6	TRBD1	CASGLTQGQGFNSPLHF	TGTGCTAGTGGTTTGACCCAGGGACAGGGTTTTAATTCACCCCTCCACTTT
-	TRBV2	TRBJ2-7	-	CASQTHGSSYEQYF	TGTGCCAGCCAGACTCACGGGAGTTCCTACGAGCAGTACTTC
-	TRBV21-1	TRBJ2-1	-	CASSKDSGKRFLDEQFF	TGTGCCAGCAGCAAAGATTCGGGGAAGCGGTTTTTGGATGAGCAGTTCTTC